This T cell receptor (beta chain) was captured in a study of blood T cell repertoires in COVID-19. Study overall: The United States, Italy and Spain supplied acute and convalescent COVID-19 samples. Sources were T cells, B-cell-depleted T cells, or PBMCs; the material itself was cDNA or gDNA.

Source study methods: Researchers report that nucleated cell counts were estimated from reference gene primer amplification. Here immunoSEQ multiplex PCR was the method, and the copy in TCRdb shows in-frame clones only, minus some. The DNA gave D and trimming, while V, J and clone size come from that table. The sample has roughly 250,000 clones, 82% seen once. V lost 5 bases and J lost 8; bases outside the gene matches: 3. The CDR3 runs 14 residues. Looked up from germline, CDR1 is SEHNR and CDR2 is FQNEAQ (reference sequence). Material for sequencing was peripheral blood. The gene calls are TRBV7-9 and TRBJ1-6; the match to TRBD1 covers 10 bases. This sequence originates from a woman older than 75 with active or convalescent COVID-19. The CDR3 loop is CASSRTGGDSPLHF. The CDR3 bases are TGTGCCAGCAGCCGGACAGGGGGAGATTCACCCCTCCACTTT.